The 7 T cell receptor beta chains listed next were all sequenced from one sample in a study of blood T cells in healthy people across ages (dated by TCRdb to the mid-2010s). The library relied on 5' RACE. The reads were generated on an Illumina HiSeq 2500. A second about 7 to 12 cycle PCR used a sample-barcoded 5' primer and a J-beta primer mix. TCRdb trimmed public reads at Q25 via fastp, called clones via MiXCR and kept in-frame beta chains. All rows with the same CDR3 protein become a single entry with the most common DNA and genes. Within this sample are some 1.7 million distinct CDR3 sequences, with 28% of them counted one time only. The biggest ten clones account for roughly 8.2% of the sample. Sequencing was carried out using blood. The receptor set was obtained from a woman aged 25 to 39 in good health.

Regarding this clonotype: This may be a read error, as it is one base from a much larger clone. The J gene is TRBJ2-5, the V gene TRBV6-5; 11 bases line up with TRBD2. The end of the DNA fits TRBJ2-1 better, so the J call may be wrong. CDR1 MNHEY and CDR2 SVGAGI come from the germline V gene. The CDR3 extends over 16 amino acids. The DNA for the CDR3 is TGTGCCAGCAGCAAACCTAGCGGGGGGTTACAAGAGACCCAGTTCTTC. It yields the protein CASSKPSGGLQETQFF.

Details on this clonotype: One end of the junction varies from germline; a read error may be responsible. The chain recombines TRBV20-1 with TRBJ2-1; D is uncertain. This CDR3 spans 13 amino acids. Germline CDR1 reads DFQATT; CDR2 reads SNEGSKA (reference sequence). The CDR3 sequence is CGAHTSSYNEQFF. CDR3 nucleotides: TGCGGTGCCCACACGAGCTCCTACAATGAGCAGTTCTTC.

The rearrangement joins TRBV18 to TRBJ1-2; D is uncertain. Trimming stripped 3 bases from V and 5 bases from J, with 16 bases between. The germline CDR1 and CDR2 sequences are KGHSH and LQKENI. The CDR3 covers 15 residues. The CDR3 loop reads CASSPNTQAFYGYTF. The CDR3 region has the DNA TGTGCCAGCTCACCGAATACTCAGGCCTTTTATGGCTACACCTTC.

The chain has TRBV5-5 and TRBJ2-2; 13 bases agree with TRBD2. Per the germline V gene, CDR1 is SGHKS and CDR2 is YYEKEE (reference sequence). The length of the CDR3 is 16 residues. J was trimmed by 3 bases and V by 2 bases; bases with no gene match: 1. Here the CDR3 reads CASSFGLAGDTGELFF. Written as DNA, the CDR3 is TGTGCCAGCAGCTTTGGACTAGCGGGGGACACCGGGGAGCTGTTTTTT.

This clonotype was counted ten times or more. The J gene is TRBJ2-5, the V gene TRBV20-1; D ambiguous. Germline V lookup: CDR1 DFQATT, CDR2 SNEGSKA (reference sequence). Trimming left V 6 bases short and J 11 bases short, with 25 bases between. CDR3 length: 14 residues. CDR3 region: CSAEFPNPPAPQYF. CDR3 DNA sequence: TGCAGTGCAGAGTTTCCTAACCCCCCGGCACCTCAGTACTTC.

A few counts support this clonotype. The chain joins TRBV12-3 or TRBV12-4 to TRBJ1-5; D not resolved. V shed 3 bases and J shed 6 bases, with 15 bases lying between them. CDR3 length equals 15 residues. Here the CDR3 reads CASSFGSFWRQPQHF. The CDR3 region has the DNA TGTGCCAGCAGTTTCGGGAGTTTCTGGCGTCAGCCCCAGCATTTT.

This clonotype showed up just a few times. This chain uses TRBV3-1 with TRBJ2-5, with 8 bases that match TRBD1. Germline V gene data show CDR1 as LGHDT and CDR2 as YNNKEL (reference sequence). The CDR3 is 17 residues long. The V gene end was trimmed by 4 bases and the J gene end by 3 bases; junction bases not matched to a gene: 13. This CDR3 reads CASSPALGQGPKETQYF. The CDR3 DNA reads TGTGCCAGCAGCCCCGCCCTCGGACAGGGCCCAAAAGAGACCCAGTACTTC.